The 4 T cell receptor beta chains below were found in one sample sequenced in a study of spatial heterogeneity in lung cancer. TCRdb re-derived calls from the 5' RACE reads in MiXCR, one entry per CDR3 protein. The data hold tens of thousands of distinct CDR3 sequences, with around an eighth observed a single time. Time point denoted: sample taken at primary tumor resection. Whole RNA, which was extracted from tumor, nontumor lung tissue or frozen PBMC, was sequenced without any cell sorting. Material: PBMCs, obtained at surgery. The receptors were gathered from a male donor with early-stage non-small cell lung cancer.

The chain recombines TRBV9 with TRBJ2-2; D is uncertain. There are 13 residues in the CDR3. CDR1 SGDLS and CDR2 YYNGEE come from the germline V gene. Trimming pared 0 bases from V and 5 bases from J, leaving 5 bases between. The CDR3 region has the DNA TGTGCCAGCAGCGTAGGCGGAACCGGGGAGCTGTTTTTT. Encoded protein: CASSVGGTGELFF.

CDR3 bases: TGCAGCGCCGGACAGTCGAACACCGGGGAGCTGTTTTTT. Translation gives CSAGQSNTGELFF. The gene calls are TRBV29-1 and TRBJ2-2; D is possibly TRBD1 (6 bases). This CDR3 contains 13 residues. The V gene lost 7 bases and the J gene lost 0 bases, with 9 bases spanning the gap. The germline V gene has CDR1 SQVTM and CDR2 ANQGSEA.

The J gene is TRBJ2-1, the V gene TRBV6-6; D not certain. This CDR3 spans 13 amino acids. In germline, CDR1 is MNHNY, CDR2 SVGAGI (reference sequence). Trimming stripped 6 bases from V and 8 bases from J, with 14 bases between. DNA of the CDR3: TGTGCCAGCAGCCCTCGACCCGGGCATGAGCAGTTCTTC. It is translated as CASSPRPGHEQFF.

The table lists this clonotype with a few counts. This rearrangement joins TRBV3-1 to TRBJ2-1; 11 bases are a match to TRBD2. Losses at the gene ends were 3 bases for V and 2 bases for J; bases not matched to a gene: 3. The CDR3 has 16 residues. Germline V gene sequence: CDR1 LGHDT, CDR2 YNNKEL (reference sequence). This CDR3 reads CASSHRLAGPYNEQFF. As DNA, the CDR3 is TGTGCCAGCAGCCACCGACTAGCGGGGCCCTACAATGAGCAGTTCTTC.